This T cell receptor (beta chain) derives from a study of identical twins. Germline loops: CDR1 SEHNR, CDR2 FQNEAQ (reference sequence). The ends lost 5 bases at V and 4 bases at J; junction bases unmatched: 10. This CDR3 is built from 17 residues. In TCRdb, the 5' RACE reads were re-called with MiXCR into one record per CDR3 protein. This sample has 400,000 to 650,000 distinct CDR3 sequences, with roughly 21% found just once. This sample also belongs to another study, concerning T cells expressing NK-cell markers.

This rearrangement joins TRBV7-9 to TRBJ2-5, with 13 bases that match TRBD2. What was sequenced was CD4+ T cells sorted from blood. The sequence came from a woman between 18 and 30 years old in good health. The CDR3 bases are TGTGCCAGCAGCCCCCCGGGACTAGCGGGGAGAGGAGAGACCCAGTACTTC. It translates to CASSPPGLAGRGETQYF.